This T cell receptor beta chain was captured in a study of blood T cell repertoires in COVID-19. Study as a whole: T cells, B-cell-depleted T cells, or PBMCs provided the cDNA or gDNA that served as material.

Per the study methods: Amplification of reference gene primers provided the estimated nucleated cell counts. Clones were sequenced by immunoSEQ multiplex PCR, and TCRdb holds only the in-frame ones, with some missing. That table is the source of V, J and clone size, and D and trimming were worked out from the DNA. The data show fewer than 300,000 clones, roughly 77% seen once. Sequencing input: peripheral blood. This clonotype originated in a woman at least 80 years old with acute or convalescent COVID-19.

CDR3 DNA: TGTGCCAGCAGTGGGTCTGCCAGGGCGAATTCGATGAACACTGAAGCTTTCTTT. This encodes CASSGSARANSMNTEAFF. The chain couples TRBV6-1 to TRBJ1-1, with D perhaps TRBD1 (5 bases). V gave up 4 bases and J gave up 0 bases, with 21 bases separating them. CDR3 length: 18 amino acids. The germline V gene has CDR1 MNHNS and CDR2 SASEGT.